This TCR beta chain was identified during a study of CD8+ T cells in alopecia areata (dated by TCRdb to the late 2010s). A note on the overall study: To study T cell clonal expansion in alopecia areata, the researchers applied high-throughput TCRbeta sequencing to both the C3H/HeJ mouse model and human patients. Scalp tissue and sorted CD4+ and CD8+ peripheral blood T cells from patchy and totalis/universalis alopecia areata patients and from healthy controls were covered by human TCRbeta sequencing. Clonality in the scalp was compared among normal scalp (n=4), patchy alopecia areata scalp (n=8), and alopecia totalis/universalis scalp (n=8). RNA was extracted with the PAXgene miRNA kit for fixed scalp, the miRNeasy kit for PBMCs, and the RNeasy kit for mouse skin. Amplification of TCRbeta CDR3 regions was done by immunoSEQ multiplex PCR using 35 Vbeta forward primers and 13 Jbeta reverse primers.

Peripheral blood and lesional scalp punch biopsies were obtained from patients with alopecia areata. After PBMCs were isolated by density centrifugation and stained for CD3, CD4 and CD8, a FACSAria was used to sort CD4+ and CD8+ T cells. Untreated alopecia areata patients were recruited as part of a multicenter biomarker study. In five patients from the biomarker study, the blood CD8+ T cells went through an additional sort into NKG2D-low and NKG2D-high fractions. What the authors observed across the whole study: Resident alphabeta T cells in normal human skin are also sequenced, complicating scalp TCR repertoire analysis, unlike mouse skin dominated by gammadelta T cells. Compared with normal scalp, lesional scalp, particularly in alopecia totalis/universalis, had higher clonality and more expanded CD8+ clones, which suggests antigenic drive. TCR sequences shared between patients were less clear than in mice, possibly partly because of HLA diversity in the patient population.

Of note for this clone: The antigen it recognizes is unknown. No base-level quality is on record; no much larger clone is a single base apart.

Receptors were amplified or captured by the immunoSEQ multiplex PCR assay. To provide template for TCR sequencing, every sample had RNA extracted and reverse transcribed into cDNA. SuperScript III was used for first-strand cDNA synthesis, primed with a 2:1 mix of oligo-dT and random hexamers. Amplification bias was assessed with a synthetic immune receptor repertoire, and residual bias was removed computationally. Per the source publication's procedure: Raw reads were preprocessed to remove errors, and CDR3 was defined by IMGT conventions from the conserved cysteine to phenylalanine. Clonality was computed by normalizing Shannon entropy by log2 of the number of productive unique TCRs and subtracting the result from 1. Whether scalp clones were CD4 or CD8 was inferred by matching scalp TCRbeta sequences against CD4 and CD8 repertoires sorted from blood. TCRdb retrieved this table from immuneACCESS and kept in-frame rearrangements only. Not all clones are present; in checked studies, unresolved V genes account for under half, and no reason is known for the remainder. The V and J calls and clone size were taken over from that table, and D and trimming were inferred from the DNA. The sample data list approximately 30,000 clones, and roughly 58% of these were observed just once. The ten largest clones represent around 17% of the sample.

The sequence was collected from a human donor with alopecia areata. Material for sequencing was NKG2D-high CD8+ T cells sorted from blood. Taken with the paper, the label for cell subset or site translates to: sorted CD8+ NKG2D-high blood T cells.

The CDR3 amino acid sequence is: CASSQVAKNTEAFF. In nucleotides, the sequence is TGCGCCAGCAGCCAAGTAGCCAAGAACACTGAAGCTTTCTTT. The rearrangement joined TRBV4-3 to TRBJ1-1; the D gene is unclear. CDR1 and CDR2 were assigned from the germline V gene as LGHNA and YSLEER. Taken from cysteine to phenylalanine, the CDR3 has 14 residues. Kept here is only the CDR3 DNA, which spans 42 bases and is read in frame from base 1. V gives up 1 base and J gives up 1 base, and the segment between their germline ends measures 7 bases.